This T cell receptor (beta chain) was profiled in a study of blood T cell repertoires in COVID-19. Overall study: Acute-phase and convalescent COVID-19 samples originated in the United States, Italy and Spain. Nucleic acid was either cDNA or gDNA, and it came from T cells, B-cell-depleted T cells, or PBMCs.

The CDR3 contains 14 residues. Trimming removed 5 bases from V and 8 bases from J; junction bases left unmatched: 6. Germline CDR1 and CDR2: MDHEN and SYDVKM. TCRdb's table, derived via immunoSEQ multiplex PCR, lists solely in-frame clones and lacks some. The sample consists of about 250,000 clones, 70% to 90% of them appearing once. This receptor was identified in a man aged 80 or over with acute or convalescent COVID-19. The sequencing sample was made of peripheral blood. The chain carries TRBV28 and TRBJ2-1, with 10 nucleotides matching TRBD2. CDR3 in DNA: TGTGCCAGCAGTCCTAGCGGGAGTAAGCATGAGCAGTTCTTC. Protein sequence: CASSPSGSKHEQFF. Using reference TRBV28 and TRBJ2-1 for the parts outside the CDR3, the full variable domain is DVKVTQSSRYLVKRTGEKVFLECVQDMDHENMFWYRQDPGLGLRLIYFSYDVKMKEKGDIPEGYSVSREKKERFSLILESASTNQTSMYLCASSPSGSKHEQFFGPGTRLTVL.